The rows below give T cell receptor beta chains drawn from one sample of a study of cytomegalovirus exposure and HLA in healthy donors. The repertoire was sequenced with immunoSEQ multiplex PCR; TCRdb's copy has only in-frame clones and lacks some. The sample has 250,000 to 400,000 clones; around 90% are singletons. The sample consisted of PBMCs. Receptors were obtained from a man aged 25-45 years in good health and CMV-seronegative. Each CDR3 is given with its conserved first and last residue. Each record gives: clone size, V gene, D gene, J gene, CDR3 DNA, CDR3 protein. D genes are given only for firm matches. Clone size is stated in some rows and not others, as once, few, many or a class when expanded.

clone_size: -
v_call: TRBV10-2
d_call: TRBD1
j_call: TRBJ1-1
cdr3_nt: TGCGCCAGCAGTGACCTGGAGGGACAGGAGCCTCCGAACACTGAAGCTTTCTTT
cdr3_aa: CASSDLEGQEPPNTEAFF

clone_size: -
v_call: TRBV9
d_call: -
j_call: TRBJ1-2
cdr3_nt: TGTGCCAGCAGCGTAGCGGGATTAAACTATGGCTACACCTTC
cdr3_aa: CASSVAGLNYGYTF

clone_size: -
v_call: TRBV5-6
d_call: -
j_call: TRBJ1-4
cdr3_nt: TGTGCCAGCAGCTTCGGTTCTAATGAAAAACTGTTTTTT
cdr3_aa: CASSFGSNEKLFF

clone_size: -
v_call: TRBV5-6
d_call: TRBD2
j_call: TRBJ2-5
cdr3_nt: TGTGCCAGCGGACTGGGGACTAGCGGGGACCACCAAGAGACCCAGTACTTC
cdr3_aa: CASGLGTSGDHQETQYF

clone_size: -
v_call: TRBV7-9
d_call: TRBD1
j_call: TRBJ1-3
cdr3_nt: TGTGCCAGCAGCTTAGGCGGACAGGGGACCGGAAACACCATATATTTT
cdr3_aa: CASSLGGQGTGNTIYF

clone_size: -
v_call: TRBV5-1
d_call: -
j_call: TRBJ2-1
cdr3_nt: TGCGCCAGCAGCTTCAGCAATGAGCAGTTCTTC
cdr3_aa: CASSFSNEQFF

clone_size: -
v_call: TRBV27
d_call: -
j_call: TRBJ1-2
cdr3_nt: TGTGCCAGCAGTTATAAGGGGCCGTGGGGCTACACCTTC
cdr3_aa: CASSYKGPWGYTF

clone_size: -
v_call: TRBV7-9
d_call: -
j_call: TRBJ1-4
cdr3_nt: TGTGCCAGCAGCCGAACAAGTAATGAAAAACTGTTTTTT
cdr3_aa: CASSRTSNEKLFF

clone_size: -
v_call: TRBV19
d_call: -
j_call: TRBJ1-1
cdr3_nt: TGTGCCAGTAGTATGGCCACAATCGGGACTGAAGCTTTCTTT
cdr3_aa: CASSMATIGTEAFF

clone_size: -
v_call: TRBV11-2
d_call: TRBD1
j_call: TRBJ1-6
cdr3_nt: TGTGCCAGCAGCTTACTCGGGGGACAGCAGAATTCACCCCTCCACTTT
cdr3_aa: CASSLLGGQQNSPLHF

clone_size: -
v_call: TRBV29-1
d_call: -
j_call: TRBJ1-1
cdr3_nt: TGCAGCGCGTTTGAAGGCGGGAACACTGAAGCTTTCTTT
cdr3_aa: CSAFEGGNTEAFF

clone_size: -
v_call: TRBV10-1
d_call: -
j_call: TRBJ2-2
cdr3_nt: TGCGCCAGCAGGGAGACCCTAGCCGCTACCGGGGAGCTGTTTTTT
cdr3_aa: CASRETLAATGELFF

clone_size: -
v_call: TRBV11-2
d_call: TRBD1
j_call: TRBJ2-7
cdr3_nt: TGTGCCAGCAGCCCCAACCGGGACAGGGGTAACGAGCAGTACTTC
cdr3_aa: CASSPNRDRGNEQYF

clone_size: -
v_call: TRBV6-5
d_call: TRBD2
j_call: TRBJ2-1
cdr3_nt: TGTGCCAGCTGGGGACTAGCGGCCAATGAGCAGTTCTTC
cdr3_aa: CASWGLAANEQFF

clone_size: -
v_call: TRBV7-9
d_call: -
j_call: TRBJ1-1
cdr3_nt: TGTGCCAGCACCACCCTAGTCAGTATGAACACTGAAGCTTTCTTT
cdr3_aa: CASTTLVSMNTEAFF

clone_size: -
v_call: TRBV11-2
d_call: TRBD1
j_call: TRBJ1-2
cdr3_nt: TGTGCCAGCAGCCCCCGACAGGGGTTCAGCTATGGCTACACCTTC
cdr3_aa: CASSPRQGFSYGYTF

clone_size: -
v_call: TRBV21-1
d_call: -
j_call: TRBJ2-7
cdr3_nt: TGTGCCAGAAAACCAAAGAGGGTCGGGGTCTACGAGCAGTACTTC
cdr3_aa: CARKPKRVGVYEQYF

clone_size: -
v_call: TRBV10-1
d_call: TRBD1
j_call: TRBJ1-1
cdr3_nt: TGCGCCAGCAGTGGGGACAGCTTGGGAGAAGCTTTCTTT
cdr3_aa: CASSGDSLGEAFF

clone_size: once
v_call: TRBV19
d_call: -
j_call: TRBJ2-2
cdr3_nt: TGTGCCAGTACCCCTAGGCGCGAGACCGGGGAGCTGTTTTTT
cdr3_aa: CASTPRRETGELFF

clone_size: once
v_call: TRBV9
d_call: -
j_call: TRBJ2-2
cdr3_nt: TGTGCCAGCAGCGTAAACCCCCTCTTGGGCATGAACACCGGGGAGCTGTTTTTT
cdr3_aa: CASSVNPLLGMNTGELFF

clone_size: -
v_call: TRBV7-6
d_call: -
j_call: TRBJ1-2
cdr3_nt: TGTGCCAGCAGCTTAAGTCAAGAGGGTACTCTTAACTATGGCTACACCTTC
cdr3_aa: CASSLSQEGTLNYGYTF

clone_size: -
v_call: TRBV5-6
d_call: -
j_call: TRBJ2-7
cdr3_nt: TGTGCCAGCAGCTTGACCGGCGAGCAGTACTTC
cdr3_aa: CASSLTGEQYF

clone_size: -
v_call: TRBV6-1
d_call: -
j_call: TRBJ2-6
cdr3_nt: TGTGCCAGCAGTGAACAGGACTCTGGGGCCAACGTCCTGACTTTC
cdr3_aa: CASSEQDSGANVLTF

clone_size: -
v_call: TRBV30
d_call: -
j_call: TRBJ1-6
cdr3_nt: TGTGCCTTATCACCCCTCCACTTT
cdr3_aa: CALSPLHF

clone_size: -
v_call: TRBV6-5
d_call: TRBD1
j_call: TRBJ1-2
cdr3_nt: TGTGCCAGCAGTTACTTTGCAGGGGGTGGATATGGCTACACCTTC
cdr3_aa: CASSYFAGGGYGYTF

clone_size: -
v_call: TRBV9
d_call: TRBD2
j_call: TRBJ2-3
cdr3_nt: TGTGCCAGCAGCGTAGCTTCCAGCGGGGGGACCGGGCGGCAGTATTTT
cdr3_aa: CASSVASSGGTGRQYF

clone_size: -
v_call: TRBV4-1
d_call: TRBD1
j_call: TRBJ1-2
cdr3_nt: TGCGCCAGCAGCCAAGCCCCGGGACAGGGATATGGCTACACCTTC
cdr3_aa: CASSQAPGQGYGYTF

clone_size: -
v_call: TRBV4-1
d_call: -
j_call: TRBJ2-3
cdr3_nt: TGCGCCAGCAGCCAAGAGGGAGGGGGAGAGGGCACAGATACGCAGTATTTT
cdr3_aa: CASSQEGGGEGTDTQYF

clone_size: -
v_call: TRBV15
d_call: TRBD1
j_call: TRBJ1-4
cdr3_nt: TGTGCCACCAGCAGCAATGACAGGGGGTTCAATGAAAAACTGTTTTTT
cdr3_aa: CATSSNDRGFNEKLFF

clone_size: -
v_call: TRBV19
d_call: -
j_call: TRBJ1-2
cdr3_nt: TGTGCCAGTAGTATTAGGGGCGAGTATGGCTACACCTTC
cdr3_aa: CASSIRGEYGYTF

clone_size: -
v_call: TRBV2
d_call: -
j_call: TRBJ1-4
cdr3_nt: TGTGCCAGCAGTTGGACAGCCCTTAATGAAAAACTGTTTTTT
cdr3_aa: CASSWTALNEKLFF

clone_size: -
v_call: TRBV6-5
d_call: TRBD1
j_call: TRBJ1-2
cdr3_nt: TGTGCCAGCAGTTATCGGGGACAGGGTTCGTATGGCTACACCTTC
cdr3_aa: CASSYRGQGSYGYTF

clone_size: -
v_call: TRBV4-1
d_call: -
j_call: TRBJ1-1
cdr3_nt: TGCGCCAGCAGCCATTCGGGGGGCACTGAAGCTTTCTTT
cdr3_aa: CASSHSGGTEAFF

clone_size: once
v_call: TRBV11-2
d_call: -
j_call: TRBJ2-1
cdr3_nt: TGTGCCAGCAGCTTAGAAGCCCTAGTTGGGCAGTTCTTC
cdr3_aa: CASSLEALVGQFF

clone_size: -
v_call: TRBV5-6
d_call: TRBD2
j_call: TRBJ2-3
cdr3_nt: TGTGCCAGCAGCTCTACTAGCGGGAGTAGCACAGATACGCAGTATTTT
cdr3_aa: CASSSTSGSSTDTQYF

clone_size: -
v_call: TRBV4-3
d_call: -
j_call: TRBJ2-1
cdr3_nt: TGCGCCAGCAGCCAAGTTTGGAGCCCGAACAACGAGCAGTTCTTC
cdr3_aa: CASSQVWSPNNEQFF